This T cell receptor beta chain was captured by sequencing in a study of OX40 agonist ivuxolimab in advanced cancers. Study as a whole: Ivuxolimab is a fully human IgG2 antibody that activates OX40 (CD134).

Sequencing was performed with immunoSEQ multiplex PCR; in TCRdb, only in-frame clones are kept and a portion is missing. Counted here are 50,000 or so clones, about 91% occurring once; the ten biggest clones make up about 9.3%. Note on this clone: Antigen unknown.

Study-level points and caveats: Within 6 weeks, CD4+ and CD8+ blood T cells expanded clonally at 0.1 to 3.0 mg/kg.

The CDR3 has 15 amino acids. Losses at the gene ends were 7 bases for V and 4 bases for J; bases not matched to a gene: 12. Per germline, CDR1 SEHNR and CDR2 FQNEAQ (reference sequence). The chain couples TRBV7-9 to TRBJ1-1, with TRBD1 matching over 7 bases. This sequence originates from an adult with an advanced solid tumor such as melanoma, head and neck, liver or kidney cancer. Sequences were derived from CD4+ or CD8+ T cells sorted from blood, sampled in a trial of the OX40 agonist ivuxolimab. DNA for the CDR3: TGTGCCAGCATCCGTAGGGGGCGAGGGGTCACTGAAGCTTTCTTT. Encoded protein: CASIRRGRGVTEAFF. Using reference TRBV7-9 and TRBJ1-1 for the parts outside the CDR3, the full variable domain is DTGVSQNPRHKITKRGQNVTFRCDPISEHNRLYWYRQTLGQGPEFLTYFQNEAQLEKSRLLSDRFSAERPKGSFSTLEIQRTEQGDSAMYLCASIRRGRGVTEAFFGQGTRLTVV.